This T cell receptor (beta chain) is drawn from a study of blood T cells in healthy people across ages. Whole-study findings and limits: TCR beta diversity per million T cells fell roughly linearly with age.

Then a second PCR, running about 6 to 12 cycles, was carried out with a sample-barcoded 5' primer and a J-beta primer mix. Each cDNA molecule received a tag from a template-switch adaptor that had 12 random nucleotides. TCRdb used MiXCR to reprocess the 5' RACE reads, holding one entry per CDR3 protein. The sample carries approximately 730,000 distinct CDR3 sequences, roughly 50% recorded once. Turning to this clonotype: What it recognizes is unknown.

Each donor had approximately 10 milliliters of peripheral blood drawn. The CDR3 spans 14 residues. J gave up 3 bases and V 4 bases, and 5 bases lay outside the gene matches. Germline V lookup: CDR1 MNHEY, CDR2 SVGAGI. The J gene is TRBJ2-7, the V gene TRBV6-5, with 8 bases identical to TRBD2. The sequence was collected from a man older than 75 in good health. The sequenced sample was blood. In DNA form, the CDR3 reads TGTGCCAGCAGTTTTAGCGGGATCTACTACGAGCAGTACTTC. This translates into CASSFSGIYYEQYF.